These T cell receptor beta chains were read from a single sample in a study of T cell responses to AZD1222 COVID-19 vaccine. Sequencing used immunoSEQ multiplex PCR; TCRdb keeps in-frame clones, though not all of them. Altogether 180,000 or so clones are present, approximately 92% being singletons, with the ten largest covering more than 0.85%. The input for sequencing was peripheral blood, taken 28 days after the second dose of the MenACWY control vaccine. These receptors all come from an adult who received the MenACWY meningococcal vaccine as a control. Each CDR3 is given with its conserved first and last residue. Fields, in order: CDR3 protein, CDR3 DNA, D gene, V gene, clone size, J gene. The D gene is left open where the match is weak. Size is stated for part of the rows, as once, few or many counts, or as a class when the clone is expanded.

CDR3 protein: CASSGLSENIQYF
CDR3 DNA: TGTGCCAGCAGCGGCCTCAGCGAAAACATTCAGTACTTC
D gene: NA
V gene: TRBV9
clone size: NA
J gene: TRBJ2-4

CDR3 protein: CASSYVARGNGYTF
CDR3 DNA: TGTGCCAGCAGTTACGTTGCCAGGGGGAATGGCTACACCTTC
D gene: TRBD1
V gene: TRBV6-2/TRBV6-3
clone size: NA
J gene: TRBJ1-2

CDR3 protein: CASSLPSGYGYTF
CDR3 DNA: TGTGCCAGCAGTTTACCCTCAGGCTATGGCTACACCTTC
D gene: NA
V gene: TRBV12-3/TRBV12-4
clone size: NA
J gene: TRBJ1-2

CDR3 protein: CASRLLLNTEAFF
CDR3 DNA: TGTGCCAGCAGACTGCTGCTGAACACTGAAGCTTTCTTT
D gene: NA
V gene: TRBV12-3/TRBV12-4
clone size: NA
J gene: TRBJ1-1

CDR3 protein: CASSVIAGGDLYF
CDR3 DNA: TGTGCCAGCAGTGTAATAGCGGGGGGCGACCTGTACTTC
D gene: TRBD2
V gene: TRBV12-3/TRBV12-4
clone size: NA
J gene: TRBJ2-7

CDR3 protein: CASSQVPVDLGQFYGYTF
CDR3 DNA: TGCGCCAGCAGCCAAGTTCCAGTCGACCTCGGACAGTTCTATGGCTACACCTTC
D gene: NA
V gene: TRBV4-1
clone size: NA
J gene: TRBJ1-2

CDR3 protein: CASSEGEYEQYF
CDR3 DNA: TGTGCCAGCAGTGAAGGGGAGTACGAGCAGTACTTC
D gene: NA
V gene: TRBV2
clone size: NA
J gene: TRBJ2-7

CDR3 protein: CAISSGGKETQYF
CDR3 DNA: TGTGCCATCAGTTCAGGGGGAAAAGAGACCCAGTACTTC
D gene: TRBD1
V gene: TRBV10-3
clone size: NA
J gene: TRBJ2-5

CDR3 protein: CAWSAVRSTLNNSPLHF
CDR3 DNA: TGTGCCTGGAGTGCGGTACGATCCACATTAAATAATTCACCCCTCCACTTT
D gene: NA
V gene: TRBV30
clone size: NA
J gene: TRBJ1-6

CDR3 protein: CASSPGTGAAGYTF
CDR3 DNA: TGTGCCAGCAGCCCAGGGACAGGGGCGGCTGGCTACACCTTC
D gene: TRBD1
V gene: TRBV3-1/TRBV3-2
clone size: NA
J gene: TRBJ1-2

CDR3 protein: CASSQVAGGPQETQYF
CDR3 DNA: TGTGCCAGCAGCCAAGTAGCGGGGGGGCCTCAAGAGACCCAGTACTTC
D gene: TRBD2
V gene: TRBV4-2
clone size: NA
J gene: TRBJ2-5

CDR3 protein: CATSRDRVRGTNYGYTF
CDR3 DNA: TGTGCCACCAGCAGAGATCGGGTCAGGGGAACTAACTATGGCTACACCTTC
D gene: NA
V gene: TRBV15
clone size: NA
J gene: TRBJ1-2

CDR3 protein: CASSWGRADYEQYF
CDR3 DNA: TGTGCCAGCAGTTGGGGCAGAGCCGATTACGAGCAGTACTTC
D gene: NA
V gene: TRBV6-2/TRBV6-3
clone size: NA
J gene: TRBJ2-7

CDR3 protein: CASSPGTGTNYGYTF
CDR3 DNA: TGTGCCAGCAGCCCCGGGACAGGGACTAACTATGGCTACACCTTC
D gene: TRBD1
V gene: TRBV7-2
clone size: NA
J gene: TRBJ1-2

CDR3 protein: CASSVEPSYGYTF
CDR3 DNA: TGTGCCAGCAGCGTAGAACCCAGCTATGGCTACACCTTC
D gene: NA
V gene: TRBV9
clone size: NA
J gene: TRBJ1-2

CDR3 protein: CASSSPRDRGVMNTEAFF
CDR3 DNA: TGTGCCAGTAGTAGTCCTCGGGACAGGGGTGTTATGAACACTGAAGCTTTCTTT
D gene: TRBD1
V gene: TRBV19
clone size: NA
J gene: TRBJ1-1

CDR3 protein: CASSQGDYGYTF
CDR3 DNA: TGTGCCAGCAGCCAAGGGGACTATGGCTACACCTTC
D gene: NA
V gene: TRBV3-1/TRBV3-2
clone size: NA
J gene: TRBJ1-2

CDR3 protein: CAWSVGGSGSPLHF
CDR3 DNA: TGTGCCTGGAGTGTAGGAGGGTCGGGCTCACCCCTCCACTTT
D gene: NA
V gene: TRBV30
clone size: once
J gene: TRBJ1-6

CDR3 protein: CASSIGRTGYNSPLHF
CDR3 DNA: TGTGCCAGTAGTATAGGAAGGACAGGATATAATTCACCCCTCCACTTT
D gene: TRBD1
V gene: TRBV19
clone size: NA
J gene: TRBJ1-6

CDR3 protein: CASRANERTVNQPQHF
CDR3 DNA: TGTGCCAGCAGGGCAAACGAACGGACAGTAAATCAGCCCCAGCATTTT
D gene: NA
V gene: TRBV6-6
clone size: NA
J gene: TRBJ1-5

CDR3 protein: CATSNGTGKETQYF
CDR3 DNA: TGTGCCACCAGCAATGGGACAGGGAAAGAGACCCAGTACTTC
D gene: TRBD1
V gene: TRBV15
clone size: few
J gene: TRBJ2-5

CDR3 protein: CASSRNVPGDRTRGNTIYF
CDR3 DNA: TGTGCCAGCAGCCGCAACGTCCCAGGGGACCGAACTAGAGGAAACACCATATATTTT
D gene: NA
V gene: TRBV3-1/TRBV3-2
clone size: NA
J gene: TRBJ1-3

CDR3 protein: CASSQILPQGTPSSSYNSPLHF
CDR3 DNA: TGCGCCAGCAGCCAAATACTGCCACAGGGGACCCCGTCAAGCTCCTATAATTCACCCCTCCACTTT
D gene: TRBD1
V gene: TRBV4-3
clone size: NA
J gene: TRBJ1-6

CDR3 protein: CASSVDSRPAYNEQFF
CDR3 DNA: TGTGCCAGCAGCGTAGATAGCAGGCCTGCCTACAATGAGCAGTTCTTC
D gene: NA
V gene: TRBV9
clone size: NA
J gene: TRBJ2-1

CDR3 protein: CASSISGTGRDTQYF
CDR3 DNA: TGTGCCAGCAGTATCTCCGGGACAGGAAGAGATACGCAGTATTTT
D gene: TRBD1
V gene: TRBV6-5
clone size: NA
J gene: TRBJ2-3

CDR3 protein: CASGLVQGGNSPLHF
CDR3 DNA: TGTGCTAGTGGTTTGGTACAGGGTGGGAATTCACCCCTCCACTTT
D gene: NA
V gene: TRBV12-5
clone size: NA
J gene: TRBJ1-6

CDR3 protein: CASSDTGSRRYTF
CDR3 DNA: TGCGCCAGCAGCGACACAGGGAGTAGGAGATACACCTTC
D gene: NA
V gene: TRBV5-1
clone size: NA
J gene: TRBJ1-2

CDR3 protein: CASSPGLSNEKLFF
CDR3 DNA: TGTGCCAGCAGTCCGGGACTCAGTAATGAAAAACTGTTTTTT
D gene: NA
V gene: TRBV6-5
clone size: NA
J gene: TRBJ1-4

CDR3 protein: CAWSVPPRQGYFSPLHF
CDR3 DNA: TGTGCCTGGAGTGTACCCCCCCGACAGGGCTATTTTTCACCCCTCCACTTT
D gene: TRBD1
V gene: TRBV30
clone size: NA
J gene: TRBJ1-6

CDR3 protein: CASSPGSRGYTF
CDR3 DNA: TGTGCCAGCAGTCCCGGGAGTCGTGGCTACACCTTC
D gene: NA
V gene: TRBV6-5
clone size: NA
J gene: TRBJ1-2

CDR3 protein: CASSRRWGSADTQYF
CDR3 DNA: TGTGCCAGCAGTCGACGGTGGGGCTCCGCAGATACGCAGTATTTT
D gene: NA
V gene: TRBV11-2
clone size: NA
J gene: TRBJ2-3

CDR3 protein: CASKYWTLDEKLFF
CDR3 DNA: TGTGCCAGCAAGTATTGGACACTAGATGAAAAACTGTTTTTT
D gene: NA
V gene: TRBV28
clone size: NA
J gene: TRBJ1-4

CDR3 protein: CASSPGTGCYGYTF
CDR3 DNA: TGTGCCAGCAGCCCCGGGACAGGGTGCTATGGCTACACCTTC
D gene: TRBD1
V gene: TRBV7-4
clone size: NA
J gene: TRBJ1-2

CDR3 protein: CASSIVSGVTEAFF
CDR3 DNA: TGTGCCAGTAGTATAGTATCAGGAGTCACTGAAGCTTTCTTT
D gene: NA
V gene: TRBV19
clone size: NA
J gene: TRBJ1-1

CDR3 protein: CASSSRGYGVYNEQFF
CDR3 DNA: TGTGCCAGCAGCTCACGGGGGTACGGCGTGTACAATGAGCAGTTCTTC
D gene: NA
V gene: TRBV21-1
clone size: NA
J gene: TRBJ2-1

CDR3 protein: CVRSLGGRANEKLFF
CDR3 DNA: TGTGTCAGAAGCTTAGGGGGGAGGGCTAATGAAAAACTGTTTTTT
D gene: NA
V gene: TRBV7-5
clone size: NA
J gene: TRBJ1-4

CDR3 protein: CASSRDRTGNTIYF
CDR3 DNA: TGTGCCAGTAGTAGGGACAGAACTGGAAACACCATATATTTT
D gene: TRBD1
V gene: TRBV19
clone size: NA
J gene: TRBJ1-3

CDR3 protein: CASSYSSRDTDTQYF
CDR3 DNA: TGTGCCAGCAGTTACTCTTCGCGGGACACAGATACGCAGTATTTT
D gene: NA
V gene: TRBV6-2/TRBV6-3
clone size: NA
J gene: TRBJ2-3

CDR3 protein: CASSQAGLVPQHF
CDR3 DNA: TGTGCCAGCAGCCAAGCAGGACTGGTCCCCCAGCATTTT
D gene: NA
V gene: TRBV3-1/TRBV3-2
clone size: NA
J gene: TRBJ1-5

CDR3 protein: CASSEGTVNYGYTF
CDR3 DNA: TGTGCCAGCAGCGAAGGGACTGTTAACTATGGCTACACCTTC
D gene: NA
V gene: TRBV3-1/TRBV3-2
clone size: NA
J gene: TRBJ1-2

CDR3 protein: CAISESGGTAEAFF
CDR3 DNA: TGTGCCATCAGTGAGTCAGGGGGGACCGCTGAAGCTTTCTTT
D gene: NA
V gene: TRBV10-3
clone size: NA
J gene: TRBJ1-1

CDR3 protein: CAISPGEKAQPQHF
CDR3 DNA: TGTGCCATCAGTCCAGGGGAAAAGGCGCAGCCCCAGCATTTT
D gene: NA
V gene: TRBV10-3
clone size: NA
J gene: TRBJ1-5

CDR3 protein: CASSLGRHMNTEAFF
CDR3 DNA: TGCGCCAGCAGCTTGGGAAGACACATGAACACTGAAGCTTTCTTT
D gene: NA
V gene: TRBV5-1
clone size: few
J gene: TRBJ1-1

CDR3 protein: CASSSPGTGNTEAFF
CDR3 DNA: TGTGCCAGCAGTTCTCCCGGGACTGGGAACACTGAAGCTTTCTTT
D gene: NA
V gene: TRBV28
clone size: NA
J gene: TRBJ1-1

CDR3 protein: CASRDSGQGSYGYTF
CDR3 DNA: TGTGCCAGCAGGGATTCGGGACAGGGGAGCTATGGCTACACCTTC
D gene: TRBD1
V gene: TRBV25-1
clone size: NA
J gene: TRBJ1-2

CDR3 protein: CATSSEDREGVSEAFF
CDR3 DNA: TGTGCCACCAGCAGTGAGGACAGGGAAGGAGTCTCTGAAGCTTTCTTT
D gene: TRBD1
V gene: TRBV15
clone size: NA
J gene: TRBJ1-1

CDR3 protein: CASSPSTGGEGKLFF
CDR3 DNA: TGTGCCAGCAGTCCGTCGACAGGGGGCGAGGGAAAACTGTTTTTT
D gene: TRBD1
V gene: TRBV6-1
clone size: NA
J gene: TRBJ1-4

CDR3 protein: CASSLDSFTDTQYF
CDR3 DNA: TGTGCCAGCAGCTTGGACAGCTTCACAGATACGCAGTATTTT
D gene: NA
V gene: TRBV5-4
clone size: once
J gene: TRBJ2-3

CDR3 protein: CASSITYRGTEAFF
CDR3 DNA: TGTGCCAGTAGTATCACTTACAGGGGAACTGAAGCTTTCTTT
D gene: TRBD1
V gene: TRBV19
clone size: NA
J gene: TRBJ1-1

CDR3 protein: CATGGPGTGTEAFF
CDR3 DNA: TGTGCCACCGGAGGGCCAGGGACTGGGACTGAAGCTTTCTTT
D gene: NA
V gene: TRBV7-9
clone size: NA
J gene: TRBJ1-1

CDR3 protein: CASSLFQLKSPGNTIYF
CDR3 DNA: TGTGCCAGCAGCTTGTTTCAGTTAAAATCTCCTGGAAACACCATATATTTT
D gene: NA
V gene: TRBV5-6
clone size: NA
J gene: TRBJ1-3

CDR3 protein: CASSFGGGGEKLFF
CDR3 DNA: TGTGCCAGCAGCTTTGGAGGGGGCGGCGAAAAACTGTTTTTT
D gene: TRBD1
V gene: TRBV5-4
clone size: NA
J gene: TRBJ1-4

CDR3 protein: CASSPRPGQGLGGYTF
CDR3 DNA: TGTGCCAGCAGCCCCCGGCCGGGACAGGGCCTAGGAGGCTACACCTTC
D gene: TRBD1
V gene: TRBV9
clone size: NA
J gene: TRBJ1-2

CDR3 protein: CASSSTRAGGSYNEQFF
CDR3 DNA: TGCGCCAGCAGCTCTACTCGAGCGGGGGGGTCCTACAATGAGCAGTTCTTC
D gene: TRBD2
V gene: TRBV5-1
clone size: NA
J gene: TRBJ2-1